A single TCR beta chain is shown here with its context. Its binding antigen is unknown. Base-call qualities are not available, and no considerably larger clone is one nucleotide away. The CDR3 regions of human TCRbeta chains were subjected to immunosequencing. In the authors' own workflow: TCRs in the repertoires were compared against a reference library of SARS-CoV-2-specific TCRs that had been generated with the MIRA antigen-specificity platform. Breadth was defined as the fraction of unique TCRs that were SARS-CoV-2-associated. Depth was defined as the fraction of total T cells that were SARS-CoV-2-associated. Using the MIRA data, every spike-specific TCR was mapped to the spike region that the TCR reacted to and assigned to either a CD4 or a CD8 class. Log10-transformed breadth and depth values were compared by one-way ANOVA with Sidak's multiple comparisons tests. TCRdb holds this immuneACCESS table with in-frame rearrangements only. Some clones are missing; in checked studies, unresolved V genes explain under half, and the rest has no known cause. Clone size and V and J calls were adopted from that table, with D and trimming inferred from the DNA. This sample gives roughly 150,000 clones in total; approximately 91% of them show up just once. The ten largest make up around 1.8% of the sample.

This specimen comes from a study of T cell responses to AZD1222 COVID-19 vaccine (dated by TCRdb to 2020 to 2023). In terms of the full investigation: A total of 230 to 250 trial participants underwent TCR sequencing, of whom nearly 210 received two doses of AZD1222 and some 25 received two doses of the MenACWY control vaccine. Trial participants were enrolled by age into 18-55, 56-69 and 70-plus year subgroups, with approximately 160, 26 and 62 TCR-sequenced participants respectively. Overall results and qualifications from the work: A significant rise in spike-specific TCR breadth and depth was observed after two AZD1222 doses relative to day 0 and relative to MenACWY recipients. The 56-69-year group was small, and its depth increase did not reach significance, likely because of low power. Reportedly, close to half of the unique spike-specific TCRs recognized epitopes lying outside the regions that are mutated in the B.1.351 and B.1.1.7 variants. Conclusions about previously exposed vaccinees are limited because only five to seven AZD1222 recipients were SARS-CoV-2 seropositive at baseline. CD4 TCRs associated with the vaccine covered the entire spike protein, and the dominant responses were in regions 160-218 and 743-854. Because no day 14 peak-response samples were available, repertoires were characterized only after the peak T cell response. Participants were mostly white British, with more females than males. The authors suggested clonal diversity may have been underestimated.

Sequences LNHDA (CDR1) and SQIVND (CDR2) are obtained from the germline V gene (reference sequence). Between the V and J ends, shortened by 5 bases and 2 bases respectively, the junction contains 10 bases. The CDR3 has 13 amino acids, counting the end cysteine and phenylalanine. The entry retains the CDR3 DNA only, 39 bases that are in frame from base 1. The time point label, as the study defines it: about 28 days (+/-7) after the second vaccine dose. AZD1222 recipients given second doses at about 4 weeks or at about 12 weeks were pooled, since spike-specific TCR depth and breadth were not found to differ between the two schedules. Vaccinee samples were obtained from the UK trials COV001 and COV002, which included a single-blind randomized controlled phase 2/3 trial of AZD1222 (ChAdOx1 nCoV-19) in healthy adults. For TCRbeta chain sequencing, PBMC samples were collected from trial participants at day 0 and at day 28 after the second dose.

The origin of this receptor is an adult who received the AZD1222 COVID-19 vaccine. The chain is assembled from TRBV19 and TRBJ2-7; a tentative D match to TRBD2 spans 6 bases. The source was peripheral blood, collected 28 days after the second AZD1222 dose. The nucleotide sequence reads TGTGCCAGTAGTCTAGCGAGGGCCTACGAGCAGTACTTC. Its translation reads: CASSLARAYEQYF.